This TCR beta chain was sequenced during a study of T cells in Graves' hyperthyroidism and ophthalmopathy. The source material, RNA transcripts, was used to amplify TCR beta CDR3 regions. Carried out on the TCR CDR3, a first-round RT-PCR used the HTBI primer set. TCRdb re-called the multiplex PCR reads through MiXCR, storing one row per CDR3 protein. The table has hundreds of thousands of distinct CDR3 sequences, under 20% seen once. This clonotype has more than one count but fewer than ten. This CDR3 spans 13 amino acids. Germline V gene sequence: CDR1 LGHDT, CDR2 YNNKEL (reference sequence). The V and J ends lost 0 bases and 5 bases respectively, with 4 bases between them.

The sequenced material came from blood. This sequence originates from a woman aged 25 to 39 with Graves' hyperthyroidism. The rearrangement joins TRBV3-1 to TRBJ1-4; D uncertain. CDR3 sequence reads: CASSQEWNEKLFF. The CDR3, as DNA: TGTGCCAGCAGCCAAGAGTGGAATGAAAAACTGTTTTTT.